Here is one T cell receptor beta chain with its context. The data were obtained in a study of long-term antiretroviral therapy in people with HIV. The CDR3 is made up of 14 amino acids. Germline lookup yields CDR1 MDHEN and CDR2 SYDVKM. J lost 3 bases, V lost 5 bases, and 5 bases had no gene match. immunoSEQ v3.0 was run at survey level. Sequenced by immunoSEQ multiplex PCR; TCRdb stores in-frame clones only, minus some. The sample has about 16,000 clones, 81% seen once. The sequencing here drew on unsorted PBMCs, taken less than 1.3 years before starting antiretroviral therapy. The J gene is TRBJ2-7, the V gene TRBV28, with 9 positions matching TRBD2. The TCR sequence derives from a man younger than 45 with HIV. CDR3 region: CASSVGSGGYEQYF. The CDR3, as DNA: TGTGCCAGCAGTGTCGGTAGCGGGGGCTACGAGCAGTACTTC.